Below, one TCR beta chain is given with its context. These data come from a study of OX40 agonist ivuxolimab in advanced cancers. The overall study: Eligibility admitted prior anti-PD-1, anti-PD-L1 or anti-CTLA-4 therapy; around 41% had some.

The CDR3 sequence is 14 residues long. CDR1 is SGHAT, CDR2 FQNNGV, per germline. Trimming cost V 5 bases and J 2 bases, with 11 bases left between them. Here immunoSEQ multiplex PCR was the method, and the copy in TCRdb shows in-frame clones only, minus some. The sample lists some 50,000 clones, around 87% occurring once. The chain recombines TRBV11-2 with TRBJ2-3; D unclear. The TCR sequence derives from an adult with an advanced solid tumor such as melanoma, head and neck, liver or kidney cancer. The sample was CD4+ or CD8+ T cells sorted from blood, taken in a trial of the OX40 agonist ivuxolimab. The CDR3 DNA reads TGTGCCAGCAGCCCCGAGTATTACACAGATACGCAGTATTTT. Its translation is CASSPEYYTDTQYF.